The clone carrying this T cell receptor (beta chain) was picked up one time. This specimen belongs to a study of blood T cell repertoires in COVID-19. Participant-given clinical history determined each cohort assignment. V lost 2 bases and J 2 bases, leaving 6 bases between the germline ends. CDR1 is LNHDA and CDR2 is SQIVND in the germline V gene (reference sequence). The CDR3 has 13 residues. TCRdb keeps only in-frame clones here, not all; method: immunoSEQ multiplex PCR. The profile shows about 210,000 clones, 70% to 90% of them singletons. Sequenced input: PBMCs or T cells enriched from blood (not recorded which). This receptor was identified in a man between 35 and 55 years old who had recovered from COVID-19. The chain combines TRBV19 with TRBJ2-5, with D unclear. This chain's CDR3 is CASSIQFQETQYF. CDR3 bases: TGTGCCAGTAGTATACAGTTTCAAGAGACCCAGTACTTC.